This T cell receptor (beta chain) was retrieved from a study of blood T cell repertoires in COVID-19. Study-level background: COVID-19 samples from acute and convalescent phases originated in the United States, Italy and Spain. T cells, B-cell-depleted T cells, or PBMCs supplied cDNA or gDNA.

Per the original data handling: Cell counts per sample came from amplifying reference gene primers. Sequenced by immunoSEQ multiplex PCR; TCRdb stores in-frame clones only, minus some. Clonal size and the V and J genes are those of that table, whereas D and trimming came from the DNA. Counted here are over 130,000 clones, 85% to 90% occurring once; the ten biggest clones make up under 6%. The V gene end was trimmed by 1 base and the J gene end by 4 bases; junction bases not matched to a gene: 3. Germline V lookup: CDR1 SGHTA, CDR2 FQGNSA. This CDR3 is 14 amino acids long. Sequencing was performed on peripheral blood. This sequence originates from a human donor in a cohort sampled during active COVID-19. The V and J genes are TRBV7-2 and TRBJ1-2, with TRBD1 matching over 7 bases. For the CDR3, the DNA is TGTGCCAGCAGCTTAGATCGGACAGGCTATGGCTACACCTTC. Translation: CASSLDRTGYGYTF.